What follows are 30 T cell receptor beta chains derived from one specimen sequenced in a study of shared clonotypes between healthy human individuals. Here immunoSEQ multiplex PCR was the method, and the copy in TCRdb shows in-frame clones only, minus some. The sample carries about 1 million clones, roughly 75% recorded once. The sample was memory CD4+ T cells sorted from blood. Regarding subset: CD45RA-negative fraction. Receptors were obtained from a man between 18 and 29 years old in good health.

To note about this clone: The germline gene is not matched at one end of the junction; a read error may be the cause. V and J are TRBV27 and TRBJ1-5; D uncertain. The length of the CDR3 is 12 residues. Germline V gene lookup returns CDR1 MNHEY and CDR2 SMNVEV (reference sequence). The CDR3 protein is CASSFSNGEPRF. CDR3 nucleotide sequence: TGTGCCAGCAGTTTTTCTAACGGAGAGCCCCGTTTT.

This clone occurred a few times. J is TRBJ2-1 and V is TRBV5-1, with TRBD1 matching over 8 bases. Unmatched junction bases numbered 9, after V lost 3 bases and J lost 7 bases. Germline-derived CDR1 and CDR2 are SGHRS and YFSETQ. The CDR3 is 15 residues long. The CDR3 protein is CASSSDQGASNEQFF. As DNA, the CDR3 is TGCGCCAGCAGCTCGGACCAGGGGGCAAGTAATGAGCAGTTCTTC.

The rearrangement uses TRBV10-1 and TRBJ1-4, with D perhaps TRBD1 (5 bases). This CDR3 spans 17 amino acids. Germline values: CDR1 WNHNN, CDR2 SYGVQD (reference sequence). Trimming pared 2 bases from V and 1 base from J, leaving 14 bases between. CDR3 loop: CASSEPRVGVTNEKLFF. The DNA of the CDR3 is TGCGCCAGCAGTGAGCCGCGGGTAGGGGTAACTAATGAAAAACTGTTTTTT.

The rearrangement links TRBV9 to TRBJ1-4; 9 bases line up with TRBD1. The CDR3 has 16 residues. J lost 4 bases, V lost 3 bases, and 7 bases had no gene match. Germline V CDR1 and CDR2: SGDLS, YYNGEE. The CDR3 protein is CASSAGTGWDNEKLFF. The CDR3 DNA reads TGTGCCAGCAGCGCGGGGACAGGGTGGGATAATGAAAAACTGTTTTTT.

CDR3 in DNA: TGTGCCAGCAGTGGAGGGGGCGCCGAAAACATTCAGTACTTC. It is translated as CASSGGGAENIQYF. This sequence joins TRBV2 and TRBJ2-4; TRBD1 matches 7 bases. The CDR3 consists of 14 residues. Germline trimming cut 4 bases from V and 5 bases from J; bases unmatched to any gene: 5. Germline lookup yields CDR1 SNHLY and CDR2 FYNNEI.

The chain has TRBV6-1 and TRBJ2-7; 8 nucleotides line up with TRBD1. This CDR3 has 14 amino acids. The junction had 11 bases not matched to a gene; V was cut back by 4 bases and J by 9 bases. Per the germline V gene, CDR1 is MNHNS and CDR2 is SASEGT. Here the CDR3 reads CASSGTGGPLAQYF. DNA for the CDR3: TGTGCCAGCAGTGGCACAGGGGGTCCCTTGGCGCAGTACTTC.

This clone has just a few counts. The V gene is TRBV10-3, the J gene TRBJ1-4, with D maybe TRBD1 (6 bases). The CDR3 consists of 15 residues. Per germline, CDR1 ENHRY and CDR2 SYGVKD. V was shortened by 2 bases and J by 8 bases, with 15 bases between the two germline ends. This chain's CDR3 is CAISEPTGSNEKLFF. The CDR3 DNA reads as TGTGCCATCAGTGAGCCCACAGGGAGTAACGAAAAACTGTTTTTT.

This chain uses TRBV5-1 with TRBJ2-7; 7 bases line up with TRBD1. The junction had 11 bases not matched to a gene; V was cut back by 4 bases and J by 7 bases. Germline CDR1 and CDR2: SGHRS and YFSETQ. CDR3 length: 14 residues. CDR3 coding DNA: TGCGCCAGCAGCAAGCCGGGACAGTTATGGGAGCAGTACTTC. Translated, it gives CASSKPGQLWEQYF. Full variable domain (missing parts from reference TRBV5-1 and TRBJ2-7): KAGVTQTPRYLIKTRGQQVTLSCSPISGHRSVSWYQQTPGQGLQFLFEYFSETQRNKGNFPGRFSGRQFSNSRSEMNVSTLELGDSALYLCASSKPGQLWEQYFGPGTRLTVT.

This chain joins TRBV5-4 and TRBJ2-2; the D call may be TRBD1 or TRBD2 (6 bases each). V was cut by 1 base and J by 1 base, with 17 bases left in between. Germline V CDR1 and CDR2: SGHNT, YYREEE (reference sequence). This CDR3 has 18 residues. The DNA of the CDR3 is TGTGCCAGCAGCTTGACGTTTTGGGGGGCGCTGAACACCGGGGAGCTGTTTTTT. Translated, it gives CASSLTFWGALNTGELFF.

This chain joins TRBV28 and TRBJ1-4, with 10 bases fitting TRBD1. The trim removed 5 bases at V and 8 bases at J, leaving 8 bases unmatched. The CDR3 runs 15 residues. Germline V gene sequence: CDR1 MDHEN, CDR2 SYDVKM. The CDR3 spells CASSKDRGQWEKLFF. CDR3 in DNA: TGTGCCAGCAGTAAAGACAGGGGGCAATGGGAAAAACTGTTTTTT.

V is TRBV5-1 and J is TRBJ1-1; TRBD1 is a possible D gene (5 bases). Germline values: CDR1 SGHRS, CDR2 YFSETQ. This CDR3 contains 15 residues. Trimming cost V 3 bases and J 5 bases, with 17 bases left between them. In DNA form, the CDR3 reads TGCGCCAGCAGCTCTCCCACGGGACTCGGGACTGAAGCTTTCTTT. It translates to CASSSPTGLGTEAFF. Full variable domain (missing parts from reference TRBV5-1 and TRBJ1-1): KAGVTQTPRYLIKTRGQQVTLSCSPISGHRSVSWYQQTPGQGLQFLFEYFSETQRNKGNFPGRFSGRQFSNSRSEMNVSTLELGDSALYLCASSSPTGLGTEAFFGQGTRLTVV.

The rearrangement links TRBV11-2 to TRBJ2-1; 7 bases map to TRBD2. Looked up from germline, CDR1 is SGHAT and CDR2 is FQNNGV. V was clipped by 1 base and J by 1 base; unmatched bases: 4. This CDR3 is 16 amino acids long. The DNA of the CDR3 is TGTGCCAGCAGCTTAGTTTATAGCGGGTCCTACAATGAGCAGTTCTTC. Translation: CASSLVYSGSYNEQFF. Based on the CDR3 plus reference TRBV11-2 and TRBJ2-1, the full variable domain is EAGVAQSPRYKIIEKRQSVAFWCNPISGHATLYWYQQILGQGPKLLIQFQNNGVVDDSQLPKDRFSAERLKGVDSTLKIQPAKLEDSAVYLCASSLVYSGSYNEQFFGPGTRLTVL.

This clone has a handful of counts. Additional DNA sequences in this sample encode the identical CDR3. CDR3 sequence reads: CASSTGTAYGYTF. The CDR3 DNA reads as TGTGCCAGCAGTACCGGGACGGCCTATGGCTACACCTTC. The chain has TRBV6-1 and TRBJ1-2; tentative D call: TRBD1 (5 bases). The germline V and J ends were trimmed by 5 bases and 4 bases, with 11 bases remaining between them. Per the germline V gene, CDR1 is MNHNS and CDR2 is SASEGT. The length of the CDR3 is 13 residues.

The J gene is TRBJ2-5, the V gene TRBV30; a weak D match, TRBD1 (6 bases). Per the germline V gene, CDR1 is GTSNPN and CDR2 is SVGIG (reference sequence). CDR3 length: 13 residues. Trimming stripped 5 bases from V and 1 base from J, with 11 bases between. The CDR3 loop is CAWGGQLQETQYF. Written as DNA, the CDR3 is TGTGCCTGGGGAGGACAGCTCCAAGAGACCCAGTACTTC.

The V and J genes are TRBV9 and TRBJ2-5; 8 bases are a match to TRBD1. V was clipped by 0 bases and J by 3 bases; unmatched bases: 1. Germline V lookup: CDR1 SGDLS, CDR2 YYNGEE. This CDR3 contains 14 residues. The CDR3 loop is CASSVGTGKETQYF. The CDR3 DNA reads TGTGCCAGCAGCGTAGGGACAGGGAAAGAGACCCAGTACTTC.

The rearrangement uses TRBV5-1 and TRBJ1-1; 7 nucleotides line up with TRBD1. The germline V gene has CDR1 SGHRS and CDR2 YFSETQ. The trim removed 2 bases at V and 0 bases at J, leaving 19 bases unmatched. The length of the CDR3 is 20 residues. The CDR3 sequence: CASSFQGGGRIAPMNTEAFF. As DNA, the CDR3 is TGCGCCAGCAGCTTCCAGGGGGGGGGCCGCATAGCCCCCATGAACACTGAAGCTTTCTTT.

This clone was seen a handful of times. This chain uses TRBV6-1 with TRBJ1-2; 8 bases map to TRBD1. Germline CDR1 is MNHNS and CDR2 is SASEGT. The CDR3 runs to 14 residues. Trimming took 4 bases from V and 8 from J; bases not matched to a gene: 9. In DNA, the CDR3 is TGTGCCAGCAGTGCATTGGACAGGGTCAGCGGCTACACCTTC. It codes for CASSALDRVSGYTF.

The chain couples TRBV30 to TRBJ1-2; weak D call: TRBD1 (6 bases). The CDR3 has 16 amino acids. The V and J ends lost 0 bases and 2 bases respectively, with 16 bases between them. CDR1 is GTSNPN, CDR2 SVGIG, per germline (reference sequence). The CDR3, as DNA: TGTGCCTGGAGTGTACTACCGTCAGGGGCCAACTATGGCTACACCTTC. Translation gives CAWSVLPSGANYGYTF.

V gene TRBV10-3 combines with J gene TRBJ1-2; possible D gene TRBD1, 5 bases. CDR1 ENHRY and CDR2 SYGVKD come from the germline V gene. The CDR3 consists of 13 residues. Trimming left V 2 bases short and J 2 bases short, with 6 bases between. The CDR3 spells CAISEAGNYGYTF. Here the CDR3 DNA reads TGTGCCATCAGTGAGGCAGGGAACTATGGCTACACCTTC.

Remarks on this clone: A far more abundant clone sits one base away, making this likely a read error. This chain links TRBV4-3 with TRBJ2-7; TRBD2 might be the D (5 bases). CDR1 and CDR2 from the germline V gene are LGHNA and YSLEER. The CDR3 spans 15 residues. CDR3 protein: CASSQDRGLSYGQYF. CDR3 nucleotides: TGCGCCAGCAGCCAAGATCGAGGACTCTCCTACGGGCAGTACTTC.

The table lists this clone with a few counts. The same CDR3 arises from other DNA sequences in this sample as well. The rearrangement uses TRBV18 and TRBJ1-1; TRBD1 matches at 8 bases. The CDR3 length is 13 residues. The ends lost 3 bases at V and 8 bases at J; junction bases unmatched: 5. Germline CDR1 is KGHSH and CDR2 is LQKENI. The CDR3 coding sequence is TGTGCCAGCTCACCGGGACAGGATACCGAAGCTTTCTTT. Translating gives CASSPGQDTEAFF.

V and J are TRBV4-3 and TRBJ1-2; D is unresolved. Germline CDR1 is LGHNA and CDR2 is YSLEER. The V end lost 0 bases, the J end lost 0 bases, and 8 bases lay between the germline ends. There are 15 residues in the CDR3. The DNA of the CDR3 is TGCGCCAGCAGCCAAGATCCCTTAGCTAACTATGGCTACACCTTC. This encodes CASSQDPLANYGYTF.

This rearrangement joins TRBV6-6 to TRBJ1-6; D remains unclear. This CDR3 has 14 residues. V shed 7 bases and J shed 0 bases, with 7 bases lying between them. The germline CDR1 and CDR2 sequences are MNHNY and SVGAGI (reference sequence). DNA of the CDR3: TGTGCCAGCACTCTAAGCTCCTATAATTCACCCCTCCACTTT. Amino acids: CASTLSSYNSPLHF.

The chain joins TRBV30 to TRBJ2-6; the D is unclear. The CDR3 length is 17 residues. Germline V lookup: CDR1 GTSNPN, CDR2 SVGIG (reference sequence). The ends were cut back, 0 bases at V and 0 bases at J, with 12 bases in the middle. DNA of the CDR3: TGTGCCTGGAGTGTCCGCCAGCAAAGCTCTGGGGCCAACGTCCTGACTTTC. Amino acid sequence: CAWSVRQQSSGANVLTF. The variable domain in full, with the rest retrieved from reference TRBV30 and TRBJ2-6, is SQTIHQWPATLVQPVGSPLSLECTVEGTSNPNLYWYRQAAGRGLQLLFYSVGIGQISSEVPQNLSASRPQDRQFILSSKKLLLSDSGFYLCAWSVRQQSSGANVLTFGAGSRLTVL.

Of note for this clone: The sample has other DNA sequences that encode this CDR3 too. V gene TRBV5-1 combines with J gene TRBJ1-6; 8 bases are a match to TRBD1. The germline V gene encodes CDR1 SGHRS and CDR2 YFSETQ. CDR3 length equals 15 residues. Losses at the gene ends were 4 bases for V and 7 bases for J; bases not matched to a gene: 7. In DNA form, the CDR3 reads TGCGCCAGCAGCCCCATACAGGGGGGAAATTCACCCCTCCACTTT. It is translated as CASSPIQGGNSPLHF. The complete variable domain, with remaining parts taken from reference TRBV5-1 and TRBJ1-6, reads KAGVTQTPRYLIKTRGQQVTLSCSPISGHRSVSWYQQTPGQGLQFLFEYFSETQRNKGNFPGRFSGRQFSNSRSEMNVSTLELGDSALYLCASSPIQGGNSPLHFGNGTRLTVT.

This clone was seen more than once but under ten times. The chain couples TRBV6-1 to TRBJ2-7; 7 nucleotides match TRBD1. The CDR3 loop spans 14 amino acids. The J segment lost 3 bases and the V segment lost 7 bases, leaving 9 bases of the junction unmatched. Looked up from germline, CDR1 is MNHNS and CDR2 is SASEGT. The chain's CDR3 is CASTVTGAIYEQYF. The CDR3 coding sequence is TGTGCCAGCACGGTCACAGGGGCTATCTACGAGCAGTACTTC.

Only one count was recorded for this clone. This chain links TRBV6-5 with TRBJ1-3, with D unresolved. Germline V CDR1 and CDR2: MNHEY, SVGAGI. The CDR3 spans 14 residues. Trimming cost V 4 bases and J 8 bases, with 15 bases left between them. The CDR3 coding sequence is TGTGCCAGCAGTTGGGCAGCTTCATCGGACACCATATATTTT. This translates into CASSWAASSDTIYF.

This clone appeared many times. This chain connects TRBV29-1 to TRBJ2-5; D gene ambiguous. The CDR3 spans 12 residues. Per germline, CDR1 SQVTM and CDR2 ANQGSEA. V lost 8 bases and J lost 4, with 14 bases in between. CDR3 protein: CSLMQVGETQYF. Here the CDR3 DNA reads TGCAGCCTTATGCAGGTAGGAGAGACCCAGTACTTC.

The sample holds one count of this clone. V is TRBV16 and J is TRBJ1-2; no definite D call. The CDR3 extends over 18 amino acids. Germline loops: CDR1 KGHSY, CDR2 FQNENV. V dropped 1 base and J dropped 4 bases, with 22 bases sitting between them. The CDR3 protein is CASSQFARTLPQFYGYTF. The CDR3 coding sequence is TGTGCCAGCAGCCAATTTGCTCGTACTCTCCCCCAATTCTATGGCTACACCTTC.

V and J are TRBV10-1 and TRBJ2-5; D is perhaps TRBD2 (6 bases). V gave up 3 bases and J gave up 5 bases, with 19 bases separating them. Germline V gene sequence: CDR1 WNHNN, CDR2 SYGVQD (reference sequence). This CDR3 has 16 amino acids. The CDR3 DNA sequence: TGCGCCAGCAGTGATCGAGCTAGCGCGAGGTGGGAGACCCAGTACTTC. Amino acid sequence: CASSDRASARWETQYF.